This T cell receptor beta chain was profiled in a study of response to subunit inactivated influenza vaccine. Whole-study findings and limits: The authors proposed limited new T cell recruitment per seasonal influenza vaccination.

The ends lost 4 bases at V and 0 bases at J; junction bases unmatched: 12. Per germline, CDR1 LGHNA and CDR2 YSLEER. The CDR3 is made up of 19 amino acids. MiXCR, run by TCRdb on the RT-PCR reads, gives a single entry per CDR3 protein. In the table there are hundreds of thousands of distinct CDR3 sequences, approximately 15% of which are singletons. Remarks on this clonotype: The antigen is undetermined.

Sequencing was performed on PBMCs from blood, taken 14 to 15 days before vaccination. The V and J genes are TRBV4-3 and TRBJ2-2, with 9 bases identical to TRBD1. The TCR sequence derives from a man between 50 and 59 years old who received an inactivated influenza vaccine. The CDR3 DNA follows: TGCGCCAGCAGCCCCCCCGGGACAGGGCCCCGCCCGAACACCGGGGAGCTGTTTTTT. Protein product: CASSPPGTGPRPNTGELFF.